This T cell receptor beta chain emerged from a study of cytomegalovirus exposure and HLA in healthy donors. Overall study context: The approximately 120 validation repertoires, a later analysis reported, used the same platform as the approximately 650 first-cohort repertoires.

Method: immunoSEQ multiplex PCR; TCRdb's copy keeps in-frame clones and lacks some. The top ten hold 2% to 2.5% of the sample, which has about 160,000 clones, 86% seen once. Regarding the study as a whole: Rarity characterized most TCR sequences, yet some public TCRs appeared in many donors. Among TCR beta chains, those listed as cytomegalovirus-associated numbered about 150.

CDR3 size: 14 residues. The germline V gene encodes CDR1 SGDLS and CDR2 YYNGEE. Trimming shortened V by 0 bases and J by 6 bases, and 12 bases separated the two germline ends. From the 120-subject validation cohort, which was separate from the roughly 620-subject first cohort, the donors were drawn. Details on this clone: Its specificity is not known.

The chain uses TRBV9 and TRBJ2-5; D is possibly TRBD2 (6 bases). This clonotype was obtained from a woman younger than 35 in good health and CMV-seronegative. The sequenced sample was PBMCs. The CDR3 loop reads CASSVEPGGKTQYF. The CDR3, as DNA: TGTGCCAGCAGCGTAGAACCGGGCGGGAAGACCCAGTACTTC.